What follows are 25 T cell receptor beta chains derived from one specimen sequenced in a study of T-cell reconstitution after alpha-beta-depleted transplantation in children. Unique molecular identifiers were incorporated into the prepared TCRbeta library. MiXCR, run by TCRdb on the PCR reads, gives a single entry per CDR3 protein. The sample has approximately 1,000,000 distinct CDR3 sequences, about 29% seen once. This sample comprised PBMCs, mostly from graft donor cells, obtained 360 days after TCRalphabeta/CD19-depleted stem cell transplant. These receptors were taken from a boy younger than two who had a stem cell transplant for SCID, so the T cells may come from the graft donor.

To note about this clonotype: Its ends do not fully match the called genes, so a read error is possible. This chain joins TRBV12-3 or TRBV12-4 and TRBJ2-1; 11 bases align to TRBD1. The CDR3 is 15 residues long. In DNA form, the CDR3 reads TGTGCCAGCATTCCCACCGGGACAGGGGGGGGTCATTGTGTCTTC. It is translated as CASIPTGTGGGHCVF.

This clonotype came up a few times. This chain uses TRBV29-1 with TRBJ2-5; 8 bases fit TRBD2. After removal of 0 bases from V and 0 bases from J, the junction contained 6 bases not matched to a gene. Germline CDR1 SQVTM, CDR2 ANQGSEA. There are 16 residues in the CDR3. The CDR3 is CSVEDPSGGHQETQYF. The CDR3 bases are TGCAGCGTTGAAGATCCCAGCGGGGGACACCAAGAGACCCAGTACTTC.

This clonotype occurred a few times. V and J are TRBV5-1 and TRBJ1-1; no firm D call. The CDR3 contains 15 residues. V dropped 0 bases and J dropped 2 bases, with 11 bases sitting between them. In germline, CDR1 is SGHRS, CDR2 YFSETQ. This CDR3 is CASSLAGVGNTEAFF. CDR3 DNA: TGCGCCAGCAGCTTGGCCGGGGTTGGAAACACTGAAGCTTTCTTT.

In DNA, the CDR3 is TGTGCCAGCCGTCGGACGACCAAAACAGGCCGTAGCACAGATACGCAGTATTTT. Translating it yields CASRRTTKTGRSTDTQYF. V is TRBV11-2 and J is TRBJ2-3, with D maybe TRBD1 (5 bases). V gave up 8 bases and J gave up 0 bases, with 24 bases separating them. The CDR3 covers 18 residues. The germline V gene has CDR1 SGHAT and CDR2 FQNNGV. Combining the CDR3 with reference TRBV11-2 and TRBJ2-3 gives the whole variable domain EAGVAQSPRYKIIEKRQSVAFWCNPISGHATLYWYQQILGQGPKLLIQFQNNGVVDDSQLPKDRFSAERLKGVDSTLKIQPAKLEDSAVYLCASRRTTKTGRSTDTQYFGPGTRLTVL.

The chain recombines TRBV6-5 with TRBJ2-3; D remains ambiguous. Trimming removed 2 bases at V and 0 bases at J, with 9 bases between. CDR1 and CDR2 from the germline V gene are MNHEY and SVGAGI. The CDR3 totals 15 residues. CDR3 sequence: CASSYVGSSTDTQYF. In DNA, the CDR3 is TGTGCCAGCAGTTACGTGGGGTCTAGCACAGATACGCAGTATTTT.

Only a few counts were recorded for this clonotype. The J gene is TRBJ2-3, the V gene TRBV29-1; D gene unclear. V gave up 5 bases and J gave up 4 bases, with 7 bases separating them. The CDR3 has 11 amino acids. Germline V gene lookup returns CDR1 SQVTM and CDR2 ANQGSEA. In DNA form, the CDR3 reads TGCAGCGTTCCACATTCAGATACGCAGTATTTT. Encoded protein: CSVPHSDTQYF.

The genes are TRBV5-1 and TRBJ2-1, with no clear D. Trimming removed 4 bases from V and 8 bases from J, with 13 bases in between. CDR3 length: 13 residues. Germline CDR1 and CDR2: SGHRS and YFSETQ. The CDR3 here is CASSRLGDDEQFF. CDR3 coding DNA: TGCGCCAGCAGCCGGCTTGGCGACGATGAGCAGTTCTTC.

The chain has TRBV6-1 and TRBJ2-1; tentatively, D is TRBD2 (6 bases). Trimming took off 6 bases at V and 4 bases at J, with 16 bases between the two ends. This CDR3 has 15 amino acids. The germline V gene encodes CDR1 MNHNS and CDR2 SASEGT. The CDR3 is CASRDAGPYYNEQFF. As DNA, the CDR3 is TGTGCCAGCAGGGATGCGGGACCTTATTACAATGAGCAGTTCTTC.

This clonotype was found a few times. V is TRBV15 and J is TRBJ1-1; the match to TRBD1 covers 8 bases. CDR3 length equals 16 residues. Germline CDR1 is LNHNV and CDR2 is YYDKDF (reference sequence). With V trimmed by 4 bases and J by 1 base, 8 bases remained unmatched. The DNA for the CDR3 is TGTGCCACCAGCACGACACCCGGGACAGGGAACACTGAAGCTTTCTTT. Its protein is CATSTTPGTGNTEAFF.

The rearrangement joins TRBV6-2 or TRBV6-3 to TRBJ2-4, with D possibly matching TRBD1 (6 bases). The germline V and J ends were trimmed by 0 bases and 6 bases, with 15 bases remaining between them. Germline-derived CDR1 and CDR2 are MNHEY and SVGEGT. The CDR3 has 16 residues. CDR3 sequence reads: CASSYSPGHSPNIQYF. CDR3 bases: TGTGCCAGCAGTTACTCACCGGGACACTCTCCAAACATTCAGTACTTC.

The table lists this clonotype with a few counts. The chain combines TRBV4-3 with TRBJ2-2, with TRBD1 identical over 9 bases. Germline V gene data show CDR1 as LGHNA and CDR2 as YSLEER. The CDR3 totals 16 residues. The V and J ends lost 3 bases and 4 bases, in that order; junction bases with no gene match: 6. CDR3: CASSHGTGRRTGELFF. CDR3 DNA: TGCGCCAGCAGCCACGGGACAGGGAGGCGCACCGGGGAGCTGTTTTTT.

In its sample, this clonotype was seen once. The CDR3: CASSDGTWNTEAFF. DNA of the CDR3: TGCGCCAGCAGCGACGGGACCTGGAACACTGAAGCTTTCTTT. The chain links TRBV5-1 to TRBJ1-1; D perhaps matches TRBD1 (5 bases). The V gene's germline CDR1 is SGHRS and CDR2 YFSETQ. CDR3 length: 14 amino acids. V gave up 4 bases and J gave up 1 base, with 11 bases separating them.

This clonotype was found a few times. DNA of the CDR3: TGCGCCAGCTCCCTATTGACAGGGACGGGCGCAGATACGCAGTATTTT. It translates to CASSLLTGTGADTQYF. This sequence joins TRBV5-1 and TRBJ2-3; 7 bases map to TRBD1. CDR3 length equals 16 residues. Per the germline V gene, CDR1 is SGHRS and CDR2 is YFSETQ. The V segment lost 7 bases and the J segment 4 bases; nucleotides outside the gene matches: 15.

In its sample, this clonotype was seen a few times. The rearrangement links TRBV4-2 to TRBJ2-5, with D possibly being TRBD1 or TRBD2 (5 bases each). The CDR3 runs 18 residues. V was clipped by 4 bases and J by 1 base, with 22 bases between them. The germline gives CDR1 LGHNA, CDR2 YNFKEQ. CDR3 amino acids: CASSPFPGPRGVQETQYF. Written as DNA, the CDR3 is TGTGCCAGCAGCCCTTTCCCCGGGCCACGGGGCGTCCAAGAGACCCAGTACTTC.

This clonotype was detected only a few times. The chain links TRBV12-3 or TRBV12-4 to TRBJ1-1; D call uncertain. Trimming cost V 3 bases and J 1 base, with 9 bases left between them. The CDR3 is made up of 14 amino acids. CDR3 in DNA: TGTGCCAGCAGTTTTAACGGGCGGAACACTGAAGCTTTCTTT. It is translated as CASSFNGRNTEAFF.

This chain joins TRBV20-1 and TRBJ2-7; D may match TRBD1 or TRBD2 (7 bases each). CDR1 is DFQATT, CDR2 SNEGSKA, per germline (reference sequence). The V end lost 2 bases, the J end lost 3 bases, and 14 bases lay between the germline ends. This CDR3 spans 14 amino acids. Written as DNA, the CDR3 is TGCAGTGCTAGACAGGGGGGGGTTGGCTACGAGCAGTACGTC. It translates to CSARQGGVGYEQYV.

The V call is TRBV7-3, the J call TRBJ1-6; D is possibly TRBD1 (5 bases). The germline V gene encodes CDR1 SGHTA and CDR2 FQGTGA. This CDR3 region has 14 residues. V gave up 5 bases and J gave up 7 bases, with 12 bases separating them. The CDR3, as DNA: TGTGCCAGCAGCCGTGGGGCACCAAATTCACCCCTCCACTTT. It encodes CASSRGAPNSPLHF.

The gene calls are TRBV5-1 and TRBJ1-1, with D unclear. Germline CDR1 and CDR2: SGHRS and YFSETQ. The V and J ends lost 0 bases and 4 bases respectively, with 16 bases between them. The CDR3 has 16 amino acids. The CDR3 protein is CASSLGMGVRSTEAFF. CDR3 DNA: TGCGCCAGCAGCTTGGGAATGGGTGTACGGAGCACTGAAGCTTTCTTT.

This clonotype was recorded a few times. The chain is built from TRBV11-1 and TRBJ1-1; D may be TRBD1 (6 bases). The CDR3 sequence is 14 residues long. The germline V gene has CDR1 SGHAT and CDR2 FQDESV (reference sequence). V dropped 2 bases and J dropped 4 bases, with 11 bases sitting between them. In nucleotides, the CDR3 is TGTGCCAGCAGCTTAACAGGGAAGGGCACTGAAGCTTTCTTT. Amino acids: CASSLTGKGTEAFF. The whole variable domain, remainder taken from reference TRBV11-1 and TRBJ1-1, is EAEVAQSPRYKITEKSQAVAFWCDPISGHATLYWYRQILGQGPELLVQFQDESVVDDSQLPKDRFSAERLKGVDSTLKIQPAELGDSAMYLCASSLTGKGTEAFFGQGTRLTVV.

The CDR3, as DNA: TGTGCCAGCAGCGTTTACCCGGGTAGGGGACGGGGCCCCCAAGAGACCCAGTACTTC. Amino acids: CASSVYPGRGRGPQETQYF. V usage is TRBV9 and J usage is TRBJ2-5; TRBD1 or TRBD2 may be the D gene (5 bases each). Germline CDR1 SGDLS, CDR2 YYNGEE. With 2 bases removed from V and 1 base from J, the gap between germline ends came to 24 bases. The CDR3 has 19 residues. The full variable domain, in which reference TRBV9 and TRBJ2-5 provide the parts outside the CDR3, is DSGVTQTPKHLITATGQRVTLRCSPRSGDLSVYWYQQSLDQGLQFLIQYYNGEERAKGNILERFSAQQFPDLHSELNLSSLELGDSALYFCASSVYPGRGRGPQETQYFGPGTRLLVL.

This clonotype appeared a few times. V usage is TRBV12-3 or TRBV12-4 and J usage is TRBJ2-3; D remains ambiguous. The CDR3 totals 16 residues. V was cut by 1 base and J by 0 bases, with 11 bases left in between. CDR3 amino acids: CASSLETGYSTDTQYF. The CDR3 bases are TGTGCCAGCAGTTTAGAGACGGGCTACAGCACAGATACGCAGTATTTT.

This clonotype came up a few times. The rearrangement uses TRBV28 and TRBJ1-1, with D unclear. CDR1 and CDR2 from the germline V gene are MDHEN and SYDVKM. Between the trimmed V and J ends, which lost 3 bases and 4 bases, there was a span of 9 bases. The CDR3 contains 13 residues. CDR3 amino acids: CASSFRDGTEAFF. Here the CDR3 DNA reads TGTGCCAGCAGTTTTCGCGATGGCACTGAAGCTTTCTTT.

This clonotype has more than one count but fewer than ten. The J gene is TRBJ2-5, the V gene TRBV7-3; D unresolved. The CDR3 totals 15 residues. Per germline, CDR1 SGHTA and CDR2 FQGTGA. V gave up 6 bases and J gave up 2 bases, with 16 bases separating them. In nucleotides, the CDR3 is TGTGCCAGCAGGTCCGCCGGTGGCCTTCAAGAGACCCAGTACTTC. It specifies CASRSAGGLQETQYF.

This clonotype was seen more than once but under ten times. The chain has TRBV20-1 and TRBJ2-5; D uncertain. V lost 7 bases to trimming and J lost 2 bases, with 14 bases between them. The germline V gene encodes CDR1 DFQATT and CDR2 SNEGSKA (reference sequence). This CDR3 has 13 residues. CDR3 protein: CSDILGLQETQYF. The DNA of the CDR3 is TGCAGTGACATCCTAGGGCTACAAGAGACCCAGTACTTC.

The chain recombines TRBV11-2 with TRBJ2-7; 11 bases map to TRBD1. With V trimmed by 3 bases and J by 6 bases, 4 bases remained unmatched. Germline V lookup: CDR1 SGHAT, CDR2 FQNNGV. The CDR3 length is 14 residues. The CDR3 region is CASSLDRGPGEQYF. The CDR3 DNA is TGTGCCAGCAGCTTGGACAGGGGGCCCGGCGAGCAGTACTTC.